This TCR beta chain was identified during a study of blood T cells in healthy people across ages. Broader study findings: Estimated diversity that came from one million T cells was considered an underestimate. Leaving the PBMCs unsorted stopped any conclusive comparison of naive versus antigen-experienced cells. Donor CMV status, an unknown factor, possibly confounded changes in expanded clonotypes.

Note on this clonotype: The antigen remains unidentified.

Trimming removed 3 bases from V and 9 bases from J; junction bases left unmatched: 10. CDR3 length equals 15 residues. CDR1 is LGHDT, CDR2 YNNKEL, per germline (reference sequence). PCR was performed a second time for roughly 7 to 12 cycles using a sample-barcoded 5' primer and a J-beta primer mix. With 12 random nucleotides, a template-switch adaptor tagged each individual cDNA molecule. TCRdb analysed the 5' RACE reads with MiXCR anew, one entry per CDR3 protein. The sample holds approximately 800,000 distinct CDR3 sequences; 50% to 65% are singletons and the top ten take about two fifths. Sequencing was performed on blood. This chain connects TRBV3-1 to TRBJ2-1; TRBD2 matches 8 bases. This receptor was identified in a man at least 80 years old in good health. This CDR3 reads CASSHRAVGGAEQFF. CDR3 bases: TGTGCCAGCAGCCATCGGGCCGTCGGGGGGGCTGAGCAGTTCTTC.